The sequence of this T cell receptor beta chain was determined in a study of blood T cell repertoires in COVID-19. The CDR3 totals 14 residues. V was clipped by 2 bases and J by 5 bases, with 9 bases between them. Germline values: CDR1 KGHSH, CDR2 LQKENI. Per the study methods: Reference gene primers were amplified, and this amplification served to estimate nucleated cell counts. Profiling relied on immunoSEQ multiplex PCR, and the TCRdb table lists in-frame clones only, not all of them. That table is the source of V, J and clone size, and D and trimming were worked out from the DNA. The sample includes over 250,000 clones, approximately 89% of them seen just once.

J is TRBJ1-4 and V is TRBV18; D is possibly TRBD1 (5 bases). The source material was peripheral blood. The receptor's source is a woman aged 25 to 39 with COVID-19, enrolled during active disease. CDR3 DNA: TGTGCCAGCTCACCATCACAGGTGAATGAAAAACTGTTTTTT. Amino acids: CASSPSQVNEKLFF.